This T cell receptor (beta chain) originates from a study of neoadjuvant anti-PD-1 for oral cavity cancer. Whole-study context: Patients without progression received a fourth nivolumab dose around day 43, then surgical resection on days 50-56.

Documented time point: after neoadjuvant nivolumab, at surgical resection. Germline CDR1 is SNHLY and CDR2 is FYNNEI. Trimming left V 7 bases short and J 2 bases short, with 8 bases between. The CDR3 spans 12 residues. This table comes from immunoSEQ multiplex PCR, and its TCRdb copy is limited to in-frame clones, with some not included. The table lists about 25,000 clones, 25% to 30% of them singletons. Study results and caveats: Higher pretreatment Treg/Th17 ratios tracked higher pretreatment blood clonality.

This clone came up a few times. Its antigen is unidentified. The specimen was tumor tissue, collected after nivolumab (anti-PD-1) treatment. The chain uses TRBV2 and TRBJ1-2, with D uncertain. The sequence came from a person between 35 and 79 years old with oral cavity squamous cell carcinoma. CDR3: CASINSNYGYTF. In nucleotides, the CDR3 is TGTGCCAGCATCAACAGCAACTATGGCTACACCTTC.